A selection of T cell receptor beta chains follows, all from one sample in a study of cytomegalovirus exposure and HLA in healthy donors. TCRdb's copy holds only in-frame clones and misses some; the assay was immunoSEQ multiplex PCR. The sample contains nearly 110,000 clones, 75% of which appear only once. Sequencing input: PBMCs. These TCRs come from a male donor in good health and CMV-seropositive. CDR3s include the opening cysteine and the closing phenylalanine or tryptophan. The order of the fields is CDR3 length, clone size, J gene, D gene, V gene, CDR3 DNA, CDR3 protein. The D gene is left open where the match is weak. A clone size is listed for some rows: how often the clone was seen (once, few, many), or a class if it is expanded.

length: 15
size: .
J: TRBJ1-5
D: .
V: TRBV30
DNA: TGTGCCTGGAGTGTGGGTACAGGGAGCAATCAGCCCCAGCATTTT
CDR3: CAWSVGTGSNQPQHF

length: 15
size: .
J: TRBJ1-6
D: TRBD1
V: TRBV6-5
DNA: TGTGCCAGCAGTTACGGGACAGCCAATAATTCACCCCTCCACTTT
CDR3: CASSYGTANNSPLHF

length: 15
size: .
J: TRBJ2-2
D: TRBD2
V: TRBV7-3
DNA: TGTGCCAGCAGCTTGGGACTAGCGGGAGCCGGGGAGCTGTTTTTT
CDR3: CASSLGLAGAGELFF

length: 14
size: few
J: TRBJ1-6
D: .
V: TRBV11-2
DNA: TGTGCCAGCAGCTTAGGGACAGTCAATTCACCCCTCCACTTT
CDR3: CASSLGTVNSPLHF

length: 15
size: .
J: TRBJ1-3
D: .
V: TRBV9
DNA: TGTGCCAGCAGCGTAGAGCGGGGACCTGGAAACACCATATATTTT
CDR3: CASSVERGPGNTIYF

length: 16
size: .
J: TRBJ1-4
D: .
V: TRBV7-9
DNA: TGTGCCAGCAGCTTAGGGACAGACGAAAGAATGGAAAAACTGTTTTTT
CDR3: CASSLGTDERMEKLFF

length: 15
size: .
J: TRBJ1-5
D: .
V: TRBV28
DNA: TGTGCCACCTTGATCGGGGACTCTAGCAATCAGCCCCAGCATTTT
CDR3: CATLIGDSSNQPQHF

length: 15
size: .
J: TRBJ2-4
D: .
V: TRBV28
DNA: TGTGCCAGCAATCCCCCGGAGGGACGTAAGGACATTCAGTACTTC
CDR3: CASNPPEGRKDIQYF

length: 14
size: .
J: TRBJ2-5
D: TRBD2
V: TRBV9
DNA: TGTGCCAGCAGCGTAGAACTAGCGGAGGAGACCCAGTACTTC
CDR3: CASSVELAEETQYF

length: 15
size: .
J: TRBJ1-6
D: .
V: TRBV2
DNA: TGTGCCAGCAGAGCGTATTTGGGGGCCGAATCACCCCTCCACTTT
CDR3: CASRAYLGAESPLHF

length: 14
size: .
J: TRBJ1-1
D: .
V: TRBV5-1
DNA: TGCGCCAGCAGCTTGTCGACAGTGAACACTGAAGCTTTCTTT
CDR3: CASSLSTVNTEAFF

length: 14
size: .
J: TRBJ1-3
D: TRBD1
V: TRBV6-5
DNA: TGTGCCACCGGACAGGGAGAGGCGGGAAACACCATATATTTT
CDR3: CATGQGEAGNTIYF

length: 12
size: .
J: TRBJ1-5
D: TRBD1
V: TRBV28
DNA: TGTGCCAGCAGTTTAGGGGGACAGGAAGGGCATTTT
CDR3: CASSLGGQEGHF

length: 16
size: .
J: TRBJ2-3
D: TRBD2
V: TRBV7-6
DNA: TGTGCCAGCAGCTTAGAAGGTGGGGGGGTCACAGATACGCAGTATTTT
CDR3: CASSLEGGGVTDTQYF

length: 15
size: .
J: TRBJ2-5
D: TRBD1
V: TRBV5-1
DNA: TGCGCCAGCAGCGATGGACAGGGGGGTACGGAGACCCAGTACTTC
CDR3: CASSDGQGGTETQYF

length: 14
size: .
J: TRBJ2-7
D: .
V: TRBV6-5
DNA: TGTGCCAGCAGTCCCCGGGACACCGCCCGGGAGCAGTACTTC
CDR3: CASSPRDTAREQYF

length: 15
size: .
J: TRBJ2-1
D: TRBD2
V: TRBV7-3
DNA: TGTGCCAGCAGCCGGGCCGGGACTAGCAGTAGTGAGCAGTTCTTC
CDR3: CASSRAGTSSSEQFF